This is a list of T cell receptor beta chains from one sample in a study of sequential checkpoint blockade in melanoma. Only in-frame clones appear in the TCRdb table, and some are missing; sequencing was by immunoSEQ multiplex PCR. The data hold roughly 2,700 clones, with around 25% observed a single time. The source was tumor tissue (inferred from file names), collected from a patient given nivolumab and ipilimumab in sequence. All receptors come from a human donor with melanoma. CDR3s include the opening cysteine and the closing phenylalanine or tryptophan. The D gene is left open where the match is weak. Some rows mark clone size as missing; the rest say once, few, many or name a class of expanded clone.

V gene	D gene	clone size	J gene	CDR3 DNA	CDR3 protein
TRBV19	TRBD1	few	TRBJ1-1	TGTGCCAGTAGTGACAGGGGTGGCACTGAAGCTTTCTTT	CASSDRGGTEAFF
TRBV7-4	NA	few	TRBJ1-1	TGTGCCAGCAGCACCTCCACTAACACTGAAGCTTTCTTT	CASSTSTNTEAFF
TRBV5-1	NA	NA	TRBJ2-2	TGCGCCAGCAGCTTGGAATGGACTGGCCTCACCGGGGAGCTGTTTTTT	CASSLEWTGLTGELFF
TRBV15	TRBD1	NA	TRBJ2-3	TGTGCCACCAGGATAGGGGGCGATACAGATACGCAGTATTTT	CATRIGGDTDTQYF
TRBV19	TRBD1	NA	TRBJ2-1	TGTGCCAGTATGCGGACAGGGCCCTACAATGAGCAGTTCTTC	CASMRTGPYNEQFF
TRBV6-8	NA	medium-sized	TRBJ2-2	TGTGCCAGCAGTTATCAGGGCGGGGAGCTGTTTTTT	CASSYQGGELFF
TRBV4-1	NA	NA	TRBJ2-7	TGCGCCAGCAGCCAAGGAGTCGGCGGGGGCCGCTACGAGCAGTACTTC	CASSQGVGGGRYEQYF
TRBV25-1	NA	NA	TRBJ1-2	TGTGCCAGCAGTCGGTTTCTCTATGGCTACACCTTC	CASSRFLYGYTF
TRBV11-3	TRBD1	many	TRBJ1-2	TGTGCCAGCAGCTATTCCGGGACAGGACCCTATGGCTACACCTTC	CASSYSGTGPYGYTF
TRBV30	NA	few	TRBJ1-6	TGTGCCTGGAACGGACACTCGTATAATTCACCCCTCCACTTT	CAWNGHSYNSPLHF
TRBV6-8	NA	NA	TRBJ1-1	TGTGCCAGCAGTTACTATATGAGTCCAACTGAAGCTTTCTTT	CASSYYMSPTEAFF
TRBV9	NA	few	TRBJ2-2	TGTGCCAGCAGCGCTTCAGCCGTTACCGGGGAGCTGTTTTTT	CASSASAVTGELFF
TRBV6-1	NA	medium-sized	TRBJ1-5	TGTGCCAGCAGTGAAGCTCATTTTAGCAATCAGCCCCAGCATTTT	CASSEAHFSNQPQHF
TRBV19	TRBD1	NA	TRBJ2-5	TGTGCCAGTAGTATACGGCCGAGGACAGGGTCACGGGAGACCCAGTACTTC	CASSIRPRTGSRETQYF
TRBV7-1	NA	NA	TRBJ1-1	TGTGCCAGCAGCTTAAGTCGAGAGACTGAAGCTTTCTTT	CASSLSRETEAFF
TRBV19	NA	few	TRBJ1-1	TGTGCCAGTAGTATCCCGGGGATGAACACTGAAGCTTTCTTT	CASSIPGMNTEAFF
TRBV6-8	NA	NA	TRBJ2-2	TGTGCCAGCAGTTACTTCACACCGAACACCGGGGAGCTGTTTTTT	CASSYFTPNTGELFF
TRBV11-3	NA	few	TRBJ2-1	TGTGCCAGCAGCTTAGAAAGGCTAGCCAATGAGCAGTTCTTC	CASSLERLANEQFF
TRBV30	NA	NA	TRBJ2-7	TGTGCCTGGAGCCCGGGGGGCCGCTCCTACGAGCAGTACTTC	CAWSPGGRSYEQYF
TRBV11-3	NA	few	TRBJ2-1	TGTGCCAGCAGCTTAAATTTGGGCCGAAACAATGAGCAGTTCTTC	CASSLNLGRNNEQFF
TRBV19	NA	hyperexpanded	TRBJ1-5	TGTGCCAGTAGGGCAGCCAATCAGCCCCAGCATTTT	CASRAANQPQHF
TRBV29-1	TRBD2	NA	TRBJ2-3	TGCAGCGTTACAGACGGGGGGGCTGATACGCAGTATTTT	CSVTDGGADTQYF
TRBV15	NA	once	TRBJ1-5	TGTGCCACCAGCAGAGATGATCTCCTCCAGAGGCCTAACAATCAGCCCCAGCATTTT	CATSRDDLLQRPNNQPQHF
TRBV16	NA	once	TRBJ2-7	TGTGCCAGCAGCCAATCGGACCTTCCCGAGCAGTACTTC	CASSQSDLPEQYF
TRBV10-3	TRBD2	NA	TRBJ2-6	TGTGCCATCAGTGAGGGGCGGGGGTCCTCTGGGGCCAACGTCCTGACTTTC	CAISEGRGSSGANVLTF
TRBV30	TRBD1	NA	TRBJ1-2	TGTGCCTGGAGGGACAGGGACAGTTTCGATGGCTACACCTTC	CAWRDRDSFDGYTF
TRBV19	NA	NA	TRBJ2-7	TGTGCCAGTAGTATCCGTGGCGACAGCCTCTACGAGCAGTACTTC	CASSIRGDSLYEQYF
TRBV14	NA	few	TRBJ1-2	TGTGCCAGCAGCCAAGATATACAGGCAGGCGGCTACACCTTC	CASSQDIQAGGYTF
TRBV19	TRBD2	NA	TRBJ2-1	TGTGCCAGTAGTATCCCCCTTGGCGGGGGATACAATGAGCAGTTCTTC	CASSIPLGGGYNEQFF
TRBV23-1	NA	NA	TRBJ1-1	TGCGCCAGCAGCTTGGCCGGGGACACTGAAGCTTTCTTT	CASSLAGDTEAFF
TRBV9	TRBD2	medium-sized	TRBJ2-2	TGTGCCAGCAGCGTCTCAGCGGGGGGCTCGGCTCCCTGGGAGCTGTTTTTT	CASSVSAGGSAPWELFF